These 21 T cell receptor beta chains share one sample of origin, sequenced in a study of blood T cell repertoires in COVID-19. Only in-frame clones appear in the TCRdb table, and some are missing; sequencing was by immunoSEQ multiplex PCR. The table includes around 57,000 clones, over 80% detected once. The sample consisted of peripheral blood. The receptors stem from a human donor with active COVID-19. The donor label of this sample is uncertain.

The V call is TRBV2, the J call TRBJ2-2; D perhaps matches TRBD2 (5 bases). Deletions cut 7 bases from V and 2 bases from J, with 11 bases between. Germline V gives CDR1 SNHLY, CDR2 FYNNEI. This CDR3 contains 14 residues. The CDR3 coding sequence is TGTGCCAGCACCCCGACGGGAAACACCGGGGAGCTGTTTTTT. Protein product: CASTPTGNTGELFF. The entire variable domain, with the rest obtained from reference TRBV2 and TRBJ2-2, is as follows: EPEVTQTPSHQVTQMGQEVILRCVPISNHLYFYWYRQILGQKVEFLVSFYNNEISEKSEIFDDQFSVERPDGSNFTLKIRSTKLEDSAMYFCASTPTGNTGELFFGEGSRLTVL.

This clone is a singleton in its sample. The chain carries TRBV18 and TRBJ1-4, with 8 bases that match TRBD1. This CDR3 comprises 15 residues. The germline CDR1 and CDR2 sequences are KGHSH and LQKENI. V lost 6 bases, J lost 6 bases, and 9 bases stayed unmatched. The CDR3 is CASSNQGAPDEKLFF. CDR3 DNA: TGTGCCAGCTCGAATCAGGGGGCGCCGGATGAAAAACTGTTTTTT.

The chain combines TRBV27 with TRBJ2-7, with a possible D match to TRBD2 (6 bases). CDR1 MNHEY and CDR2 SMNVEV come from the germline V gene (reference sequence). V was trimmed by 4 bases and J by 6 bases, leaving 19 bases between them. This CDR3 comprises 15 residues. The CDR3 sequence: CASSSELAGWGEQYF. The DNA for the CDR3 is TGTGCCAGCAGTTCTGAGCTGGCGGGATGGGGCGAGCAGTACTTC.

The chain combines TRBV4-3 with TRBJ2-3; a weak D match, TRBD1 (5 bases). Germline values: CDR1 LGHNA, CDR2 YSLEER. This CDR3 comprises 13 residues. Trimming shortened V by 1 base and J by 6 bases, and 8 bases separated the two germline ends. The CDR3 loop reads CASSQAGSDTQYF. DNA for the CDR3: TGCGCCAGCAGCCAAGCAGGGTCGGATACGCAGTATTTT.

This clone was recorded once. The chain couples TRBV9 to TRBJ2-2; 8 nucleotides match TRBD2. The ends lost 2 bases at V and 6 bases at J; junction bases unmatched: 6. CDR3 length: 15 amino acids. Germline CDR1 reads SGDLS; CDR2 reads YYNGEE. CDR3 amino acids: CASSVGGAPPGELFF. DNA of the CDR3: TGTGCCAGCAGCGTCGGGGGGGCTCCCCCCGGGGAGCTGTTTTTT.

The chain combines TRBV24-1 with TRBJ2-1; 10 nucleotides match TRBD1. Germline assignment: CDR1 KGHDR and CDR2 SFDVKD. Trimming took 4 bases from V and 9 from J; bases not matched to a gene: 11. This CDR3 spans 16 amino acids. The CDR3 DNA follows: TGTGCCACCAGTGAGTCCGGGACAGGGGAACTAAGTGAGCAGTTCTTC. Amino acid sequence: CATSESGTGELSEQFF.

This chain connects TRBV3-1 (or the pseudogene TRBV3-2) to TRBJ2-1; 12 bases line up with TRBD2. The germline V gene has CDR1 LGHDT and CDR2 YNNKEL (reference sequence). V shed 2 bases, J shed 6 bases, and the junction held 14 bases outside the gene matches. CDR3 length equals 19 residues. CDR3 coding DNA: TGTGCCAGCAGCCAACTAGCGGGGGGGCCATTCGGTTTTCCCAATGAGCAGTTCTTC. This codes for CASSQLAGGPFGFPNEQFF.

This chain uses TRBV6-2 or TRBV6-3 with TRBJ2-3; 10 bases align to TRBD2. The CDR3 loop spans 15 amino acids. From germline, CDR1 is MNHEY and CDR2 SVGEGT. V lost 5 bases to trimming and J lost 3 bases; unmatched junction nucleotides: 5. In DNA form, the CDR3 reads TGTGCCAGCAGTACCAGCGGGAGGGAAACAGATACGCAGTATTTT. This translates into CASSTSGRETDTQYF.

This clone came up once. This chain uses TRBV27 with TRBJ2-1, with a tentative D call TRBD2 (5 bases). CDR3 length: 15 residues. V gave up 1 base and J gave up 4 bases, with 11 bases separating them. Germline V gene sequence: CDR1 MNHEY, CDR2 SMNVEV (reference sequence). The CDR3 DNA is TGTGCCAGCAGTTTATTCGGGCGGGCATACAATGAGCAGTTCTTC. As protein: CASSLFGRAYNEQFF.

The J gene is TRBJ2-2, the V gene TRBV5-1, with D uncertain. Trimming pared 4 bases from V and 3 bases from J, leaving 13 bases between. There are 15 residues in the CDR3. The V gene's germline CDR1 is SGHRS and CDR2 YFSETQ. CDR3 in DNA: TGCGCCAGCAGCCTGGGCCACCGGGACACCGGGGAGCTGTTTTTT. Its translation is CASSLGHRDTGELFF.

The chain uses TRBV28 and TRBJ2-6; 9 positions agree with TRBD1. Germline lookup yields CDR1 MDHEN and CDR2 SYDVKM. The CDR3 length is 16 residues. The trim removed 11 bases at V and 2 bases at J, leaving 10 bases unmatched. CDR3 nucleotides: TGTGCCGTCACGGGACAGGGCAATCCTGGGGCCAACGTCCTGACTTTC. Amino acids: CAVTGQGNPGANVLTF.

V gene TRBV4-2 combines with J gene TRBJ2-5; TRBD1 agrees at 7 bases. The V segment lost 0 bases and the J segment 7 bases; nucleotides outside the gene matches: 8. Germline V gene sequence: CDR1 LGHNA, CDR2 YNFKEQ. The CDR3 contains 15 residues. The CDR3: CASSQDKGAGRTQYF. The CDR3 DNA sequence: TGTGCCAGCAGCCAAGATAAGGGGGCAGGAAGGACCCAGTACTTC.

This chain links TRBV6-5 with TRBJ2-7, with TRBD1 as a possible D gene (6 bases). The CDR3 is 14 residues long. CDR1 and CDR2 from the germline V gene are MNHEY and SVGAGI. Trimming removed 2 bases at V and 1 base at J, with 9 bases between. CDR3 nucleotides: TGTGCCAGCAGTTACGGGCAGGGGTCCTACGAGCAGTACTTC. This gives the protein CASSYGQGSYEQYF.

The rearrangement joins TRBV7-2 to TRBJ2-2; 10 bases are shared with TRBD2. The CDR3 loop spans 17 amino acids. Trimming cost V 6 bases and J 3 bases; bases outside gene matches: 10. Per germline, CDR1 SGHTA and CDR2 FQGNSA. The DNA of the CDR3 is TGTGCCAGCAGTCGACTCAATAGCGGGGGGTACACCGGGGAGCTGTTTTTT. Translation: CASSRLNSGGYTGELFF.

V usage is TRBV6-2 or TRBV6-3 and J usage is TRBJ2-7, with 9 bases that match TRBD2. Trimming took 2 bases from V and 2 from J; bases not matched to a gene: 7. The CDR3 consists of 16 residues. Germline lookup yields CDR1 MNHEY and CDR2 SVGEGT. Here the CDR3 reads CASSYRRRGGPYEQYF. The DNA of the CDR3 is TGTGCCAGCAGTTACCGGCGGCGGGGGGGCCCCTACGAGCAGTACTTC.

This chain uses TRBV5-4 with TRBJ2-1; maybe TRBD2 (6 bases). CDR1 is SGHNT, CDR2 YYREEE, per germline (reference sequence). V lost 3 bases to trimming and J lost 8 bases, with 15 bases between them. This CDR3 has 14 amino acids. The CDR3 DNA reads TGTGCCAGCAGCTCGGACTATTTAGTCGATGAGCAGTTCTTC. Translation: CASSSDYLVDEQFF.

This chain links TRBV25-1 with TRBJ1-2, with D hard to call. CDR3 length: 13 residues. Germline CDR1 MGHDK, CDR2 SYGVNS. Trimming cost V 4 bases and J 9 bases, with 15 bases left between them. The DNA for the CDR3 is TGTGCCAGCAGTGCCACCGGGATTGGTAGCTACACCTTC. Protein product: CASSATGIGSYTF.

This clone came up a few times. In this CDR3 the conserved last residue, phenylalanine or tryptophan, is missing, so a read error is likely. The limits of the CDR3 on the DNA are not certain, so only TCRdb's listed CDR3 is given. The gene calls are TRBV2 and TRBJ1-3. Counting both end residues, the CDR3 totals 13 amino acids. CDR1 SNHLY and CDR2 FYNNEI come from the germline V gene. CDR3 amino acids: CATPGVWRGRNVN.

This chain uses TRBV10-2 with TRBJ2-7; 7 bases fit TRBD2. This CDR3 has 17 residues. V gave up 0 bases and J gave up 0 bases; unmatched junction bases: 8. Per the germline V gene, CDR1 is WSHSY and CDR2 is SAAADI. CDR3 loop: CASSESTHWTSSYEQYF. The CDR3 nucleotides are TGCGCCAGCAGTGAGTCGACTCATTGGACTAGCTCCTACGAGCAGTACTTC.

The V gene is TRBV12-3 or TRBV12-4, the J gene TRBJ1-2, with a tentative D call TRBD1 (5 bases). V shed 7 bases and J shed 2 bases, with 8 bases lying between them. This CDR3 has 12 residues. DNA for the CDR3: TGTGCCAGCAATGGGGGGAACTATGGCTACACCTTC. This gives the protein CASNGGNYGYTF.

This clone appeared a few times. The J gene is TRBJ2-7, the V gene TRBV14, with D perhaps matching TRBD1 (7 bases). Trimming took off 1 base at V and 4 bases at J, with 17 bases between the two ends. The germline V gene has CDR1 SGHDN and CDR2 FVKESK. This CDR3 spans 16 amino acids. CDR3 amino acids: CASSQGGDRKNYEQYF. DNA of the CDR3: TGTGCCAGCAGCCAAGGGGGGGACAGAAAGAATTACGAGCAGTACTTC.